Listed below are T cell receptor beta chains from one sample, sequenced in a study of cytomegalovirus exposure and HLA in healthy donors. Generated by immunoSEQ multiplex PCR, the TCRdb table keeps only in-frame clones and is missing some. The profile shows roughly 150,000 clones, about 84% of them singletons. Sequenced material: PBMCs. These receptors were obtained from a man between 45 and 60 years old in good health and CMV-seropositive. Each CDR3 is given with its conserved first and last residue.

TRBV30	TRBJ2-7	CAWSETPGLAGNEQYF
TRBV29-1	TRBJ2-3	CSVVGYYTDTQYF
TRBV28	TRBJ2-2	CASSSPPGQRNTGELFF
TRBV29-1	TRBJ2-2	CSVDAGRGATGELFF
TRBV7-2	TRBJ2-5	CASSLGLAGPQETQYF
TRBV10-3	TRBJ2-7	CAISDLKATPRSLPSYEQYF
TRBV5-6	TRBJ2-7	CASSFYGGGNSYEQYF
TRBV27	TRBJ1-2	CASSSQGNYGYTF
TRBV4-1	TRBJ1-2	CASSQYQQGLNGYTF
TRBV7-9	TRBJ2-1	CASSTGQGYNEQFF
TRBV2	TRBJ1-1	CASSAGDSEAFF
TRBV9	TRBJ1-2	CASSATGNYGYTF
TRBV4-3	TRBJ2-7	CASSQDGRVDEQYF
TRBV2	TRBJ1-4	CASSGRQGAGDEKLFF
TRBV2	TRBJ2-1	CASSGEGGSYNEQFF
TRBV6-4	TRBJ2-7	CASSDIQRVYEQYF
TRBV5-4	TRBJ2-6	CASSLGGQRGANVLTF
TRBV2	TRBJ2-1	CASSTDRGYNEQFF
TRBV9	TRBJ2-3	CASSGVAGGFTDTQYF
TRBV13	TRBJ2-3	CASSSAGTSGSTDTQYF
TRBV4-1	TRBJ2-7	CASSQVGGGNYEQYF
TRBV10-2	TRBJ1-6	CASKQGRDNSPLHF
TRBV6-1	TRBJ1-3	CASSGLYSGNTIYF
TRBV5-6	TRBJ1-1	CASSPRGRGISTEAFF
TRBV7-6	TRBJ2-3	CASSFGTSGRASNTQYF
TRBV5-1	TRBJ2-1	CASSFRGTENEQFF
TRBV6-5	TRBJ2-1	CASSYSGASSYNEQFF
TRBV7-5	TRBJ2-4	CARSRGFPSGRTFIAKNIQYF
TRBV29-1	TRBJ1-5	CSIVVGQSGNQPQHF
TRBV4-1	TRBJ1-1	CASSQDWGQGNTEAFF
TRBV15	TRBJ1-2	CATSRDTGREGGYTF
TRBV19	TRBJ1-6	CASSLGGYNSPLHF
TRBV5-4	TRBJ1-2	CASSLDERYSYGYTF
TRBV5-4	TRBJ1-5	CASSPDRDQPQHF
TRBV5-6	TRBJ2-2	CASSLAVGELFF
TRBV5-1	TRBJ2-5	CASSFDRARETQYF
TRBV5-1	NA	CASSYLGQGYEQYF
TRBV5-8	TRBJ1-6	CASSLDRVGFDSPLHF
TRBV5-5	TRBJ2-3	CASTVEGGIRRDTQYF
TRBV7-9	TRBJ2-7	CASQGQPPLYEQYF
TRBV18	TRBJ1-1	CASSPQSGMENTEAFF
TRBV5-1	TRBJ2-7	CASNTDPLAHYEQYF
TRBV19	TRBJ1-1	CASSFSSGTVNTEAFF
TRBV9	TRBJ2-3	CASSVDGIEGDTQYF
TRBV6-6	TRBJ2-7	CASRGLEGGEQYF
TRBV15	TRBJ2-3	CATSRRTGQGYDTQYF
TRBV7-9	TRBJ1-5	CASSLAGDQPQHF
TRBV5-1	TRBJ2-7	CASSLGQGEQYF
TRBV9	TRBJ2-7	CASSPSGSLDEQYF
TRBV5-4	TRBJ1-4	CASQVEAGQGGRELFF
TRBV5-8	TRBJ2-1	CASSRTGWNEQFF
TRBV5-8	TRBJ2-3	CASSRGSTDTQYF
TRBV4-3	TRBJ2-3	CASSQDAAGGTDTQYF
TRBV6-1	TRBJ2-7	CASIDRGPYEQYF
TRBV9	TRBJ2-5	CASSVGHQETQYF